The 27 T cell receptor beta chains listed next were all sequenced from one sample in a study of identical twins. TCRdb fed the 5' RACE reads into MiXCR, producing one record per CDR3 protein. The profile covers hundreds of thousands of distinct CDR3 sequences, with 8.6% appearing a single time and 0.75% to 1% taken by the ten largest. These sequences were also reported in another study, on yellow fever vaccine responses in identical twins.

The sequencing sample was made of PBMCs. The receptors were gathered from a woman younger than 30 in good health.

J is TRBJ1-4 and V is TRBV2; D gene unclear. The germline V gene encodes CDR1 SNHLY and CDR2 FYNNEI. V lost 6 bases, J lost 8 bases, and 13 bases lay in between. There are 13 residues in the CDR3. CDR3: CASSVKRVEKLFF. In DNA, the CDR3 is TGTGCCAGCAGCGTAAAACGTGTCGAAAAACTGTTTTTT.

In its sample, this clonotype was seen a few times. The chain joins TRBV7-9 to TRBJ2-5; 7 bases agree with TRBD2. Germline V gives CDR1 SEHNR, CDR2 FQNEAQ (reference sequence). The CDR3 covers 15 residues. After removal of 0 bases from V and 2 bases from J, the junction contained 3 bases not matched to a gene. The CDR3 nucleotides read TGTGCCAGCAGCTTAGCGGGGGGGAAACAAGAGACCCAGTACTTC. Its translation is CASSLAGGKQETQYF.

Only a few counts were recorded for this clonotype. V and J are TRBV3-1 and TRBJ2-7; 8 bases fit TRBD1. There are 14 residues in the CDR3. Germline CDR1 reads LGHDT; CDR2 reads YNNKEL (reference sequence). V trimming: 4 bases; J trimming: 3 bases; junction bases outside the gene matches: 5. The CDR3 is CASSPSGGRYEQYF. The CDR3 region has the DNA TGTGCCAGCAGCCCATCAGGGGGCCGCTACGAGCAGTACTTC.

This clonotype was seen only a few times. The chain couples TRBV20-1 to TRBJ2-1; 8 bases map to TRBD2. V dropped 4 bases and J dropped 2; count of bases not matched to a gene: 7. Germline V lookup: CDR1 DFQATT, CDR2 SNEGSKA (reference sequence). The CDR3 runs 15 residues. The CDR3 nucleotides read TGCAGTGCTAAACCCGGGACTAGTCCCTACAATGAGCAGTTCTTC. This encodes CSAKPGTSPYNEQFF.

This clonotype was counted a few times. The chain employs TRBV6-2 or TRBV6-3 and TRBJ2-7, with no clear D. Germline loops: CDR1 MNHEY, CDR2 SVGEGT. V was trimmed by 0 bases and J by 0 bases, leaving 6 bases between them. This CDR3 contains 14 residues. The DNA of the CDR3 is TGTGCCAGCAGTTACTCAACAGCCTCCTACGAGCAGTACTTC. Amino acids: CASSYSTASYEQYF.

This clonotype was recorded many times. The chain has TRBV2 and TRBJ2-1; a weak D match, TRBD2 (5 bases). Trimming took 6 bases from V and 6 from J, leaving 18 bases between them. The germline CDR1 and CDR2 sequences are SNHLY and FYNNEI. The CDR3 consists of 15 residues. This CDR3 is CASRPTTPTSNEQFF. The DNA of the CDR3 is TGTGCCAGCAGGCCGACTACCCCGACCTCCAATGAGCAGTTCTTC.

This clonotype came up a few times. CDR3 nucleotide sequence: TGTGCCAGCAGTTTAACTGCTAGCAATCAGCCCCAGCATTTT. Its translation is CASSLTASNQPQHF. The V gene is TRBV27, the J gene TRBJ1-5; no clear D. Deletions cut 2 bases from V and 0 bases from J, with 5 bases between. The CDR3 totals 14 residues. Germline CDR1 reads MNHEY; CDR2 reads SMNVEV (reference sequence).

This clonotype was counted only a few times. The V and J genes are TRBV13 and TRBJ1-5; 7 positions agree with TRBD1. Trimming cost V 4 bases and J 0 bases; bases outside gene matches: 6. Germline loops: CDR1 PRHDT, CDR2 FYEKMQ (reference sequence). CDR3 length equals 16 residues. CDR3 sequence: CASSSTGWGSNQPQHF. The DNA of the CDR3 is TGTGCCAGCAGCTCGACAGGGTGGGGTAGCAATCAGCCCCAGCATTTT.

The rearrangement uses TRBV7-9 and TRBJ2-7; D tentatively fits TRBD1 or TRBD2 (5 bases each). This CDR3 is 13 amino acids long. With 9 bases removed from V and 1 base from J, the gap between germline ends came to 13 bases. CDR1 is SEHNR and CDR2 is FQNEAQ in the germline V gene (reference sequence). The CDR3 region has the DNA TGTGCCAGTAACCGGGACGCTTCCTACGAGCAGTACTTC. Protein product: CASNRDASYEQYF. Combining the CDR3 with reference TRBV7-9 and TRBJ2-7 gives the whole variable domain DTGVSQNPRHKITKRGQNVTFRCDPISEHNRLYWYRQTLGQGPEFLTYFQNEAQLEKSRLLSDRFSAERPKGSFSTLEIQRTEQGDSAMYLCASNRDASYEQYFGPGTRLTVT.

This clonotype came up a few times. The chain joins TRBV2 to TRBJ2-4; possible D gene TRBD1, 5 bases. Between the trimmed V and J ends, which lost 7 bases and 15 bases, there was a span of 28 bases. This CDR3 has 15 residues. Germline V gene data show CDR1 as SNHLY and CDR2 as FYNNEI. The DNA for the CDR3 is TGTGCCAGCACCCTCAGGGTTTCTAGAAGGGAAGGGTGGTACTTC. It codes for CASTLRVSRREGWYF. Filled out from reference TRBV2 and TRBJ2-4, the complete variable domain reads EPEVTQTPSHQVTQMGQEVILRCVPISNHLYFYWYRQILGQKVEFLVSFYNNEISEKSEIFDDQFSVERPDGSNFTLKIRSTKLEDSAMYFCASTLRVSRREGWYFGAGTRLSVL.

This clonotype came up a few times. The chain recombines TRBV20-1 with TRBJ1-5; 10 bases are shared with TRBD1. Losses at the gene ends were 2 bases for V and 8 bases for J; bases not matched to a gene: 9. The V gene's germline CDR1 is DFQATT and CDR2 SNEGSKA (reference sequence). The CDR3 spans 15 residues. This CDR3 reads CSARKTGGWGEPQHF. CDR3 nucleotides: TGCAGTGCTAGAAAGACAGGGGGCTGGGGCGAGCCCCAGCATTTT.

A few counts support this clonotype. The V gene is TRBV12-3 or TRBV12-4, the J gene TRBJ2-3; tentative D call: TRBD2 (7 bases). There are 14 residues in the CDR3. V lost 7 bases, J lost 2 bases, and 13 bases lay in between. The CDR3 sequence is CASISGGLTDTQYF. The CDR3 DNA reads as TGTGCCAGCATCTCCGGGGGGCTCACAGATACGCAGTATTTT.

This clonotype was observed at least ten times. This chain uses TRBV12-3 or TRBV12-4 with TRBJ2-1; D perhaps matches TRBD2 (6 bases). There are 15 residues in the CDR3. Deletions cut 6 bases from V and 9 bases from J, with 21 bases between. CDR3 sequence (DNA): TGTGCCAGCAGCCCTATGGGGCTACGGGAGCGTGAGCAGTTCTTC. Translated, it gives CASSPMGLREREQFF.

This clonotype was observed at least ten times. In DNA, the CDR3 is TGTGCCAGCAGTTCGGCTAGCGGGGGGTCCTACAATGAGCAGTTCTTC. This translates into CASSSASGGSYNEQFF. The rearrangement joins TRBV6-2 or TRBV6-3 to TRBJ2-1, with 11 bases lining up with TRBD2. CDR1 and CDR2 (germline): MNHEY, SVGEGT. V was clipped by 4 bases and J by 1 base; unmatched bases: 3. The CDR3 spans 16 residues.

The sample holds a few counts of this clonotype. The chain recombines TRBV5-1 with TRBJ2-7, with 12 bases aligning to TRBD1. CDR3 size: 16 residues. Germline assignment: CDR1 SGHRS and CDR2 YFSETQ. The ends lost 4 bases at V and 5 bases at J; junction bases unmatched: 10. CDR3 in DNA: TGCGCCAGCAGCAGCTACCGGGACAGGGGGCGCGACGAGCAGTACTTC. Translating it yields CASSSYRDRGRDEQYF.

In its sample, this clonotype was seen a few times. This sequence joins TRBV4-1 and TRBJ2-7; 10 nucleotides match TRBD2. Germline V gene lookup returns CDR1 MGHRA and CDR2 YSYEKL. This CDR3 comprises 14 residues. V lost 4 bases, J lost 6 bases, and 6 bases stayed unmatched. This CDR3 reads CASSPGLAIVEQYF. The CDR3 DNA reads as TGCGCCAGCAGCCCGGGACTAGCGATCGTCGAGCAGTACTTC.

The chain employs TRBV11-2 and TRBJ2-1; 10 positions agree with TRBD2. With 6 bases clipped from V and 15 bases from J, the junction kept 11 bases outside the gene matches. Looked up from germline, CDR1 is SGHAT and CDR2 is FQNNGV. The CDR3 covers 13 residues. CDR3 nucleotides: TGTGCCAGCAGGCTAGCGGGGGCCCAACGAGGGTTCTTC. Translated, it gives CASRLAGAQRGFF.

This chain joins TRBV5-1 and TRBJ2-3; TRBD2 matches 15 bases. This CDR3 contains 19 residues. Looked up from germline, CDR1 is SGHRS and CDR2 is YFSETQ. The junction had 10 bases not matched to a gene; V was cut back by 3 bases and J by 2 bases. The CDR3 sequence: CASSSGLAGGPGATDTQYF. In DNA form, the CDR3 reads TGCGCCAGCAGCTCCGGACTAGCGGGAGGGCCGGGGGCCACAGATACGCAGTATTTT. The full variable domain, its missing parts supplied by reference TRBV5-1 and TRBJ2-3, is KAGVTQTPRYLIKTRGQQVTLSCSPISGHRSVSWYQQTPGQGLQFLFEYFSETQRNKGNFPGRFSGRQFSNSRSEMNVSTLELGDSALYLCASSSGLAGGPGATDTQYFGPGTRLTVL.

The sample holds a few counts of this clonotype. The chain recombines TRBV20-1 with TRBJ2-7; D not resolved. Germline assignment: CDR1 DFQATT and CDR2 SNEGSKA (reference sequence). The V and J ends lost 0 bases and 3 bases respectively, with 15 bases between them. The CDR3 contains 15 residues. The CDR3 sequence is CSAREPPMRNYEQYF. The CDR3 DNA reads TGCAGTGCTAGAGAGCCCCCCATGCGTAACTACGAGCAGTACTTC.

This chain joins TRBV6-5 and TRBJ2-2; D assignment may be TRBD1 or TRBD2 (5 bases each). CDR1 and CDR2 (germline): MNHEY, SVGAGI. The CDR3 sequence is 17 residues long. Between the trimmed V and J ends, which lost 0 bases and 4 bases, there was a span of 15 bases. The CDR3 spells CASSYSGDFSSTGELFF. The CDR3 DNA reads as TGTGCCAGCAGTTACTCGGGGGATTTTTCTAGCACCGGGGAGCTGTTTTTT.

The chain uses TRBV7-2 and TRBJ1-5; D is ambiguous. CDR3 length equals 13 residues. Trimming left V 5 bases short and J 5 bases short, with 10 bases between. Germline-derived CDR1 and CDR2 are SGHTA and FQGNSA. The CDR3 nucleotides read TGTGCCAGCAGCCCGGCGGCTTATCAGCCCCAGCATTTT. Its translation: CASSPAAYQPQHF.

This sequence joins TRBV7-3 and TRBJ2-5; 8 positions match TRBD1. Germline CDR1 reads SGHTA; CDR2 reads FQGTGA. V dropped 5 bases and J dropped 5; count of bases not matched to a gene: 10. This CDR3 region has 15 residues. In DNA, the CDR3 is TGTGCCAGCAGCCGGGCAGGGGGCGATTATGAGACCCAGTACTTC. Translation gives CASSRAGGDYETQYF.

The chain recombines TRBV6-5 with TRBJ2-7; 9 bases fit TRBD1. This CDR3 is 15 amino acids long. The germline CDR1 and CDR2 sequences are MNHEY and SVGAGI. V gave up 2 bases and J gave up 5 bases; unmatched junction bases: 7. The DNA for the CDR3 is TGTGCCAGCAGTTACACCGGGACAGGGTTCAACGAGCAGTACTTC. Protein product: CASSYTGTGFNEQYF.

This clonotype was found a few times. The rearrangement joins TRBV25-1 to TRBJ1-2, with D hard to call. The CDR3 contains 14 residues. Germline CDR1 is MGHDK and CDR2 is SYGVNS. V gave up 5 bases and J gave up 5 bases, with 15 bases separating them. CDR3 DNA: TGTGCCAGCAGTAGGACGTCTACGGGATATGGCTACACCTTC. Its translation is CASSRTSTGYGYTF.

At least ten counts were recorded for this clonotype. The rearrangement links TRBV6-2 or TRBV6-3 to TRBJ2-2; D may match TRBD1 or TRBD2 (6 bases each). Germline CDR1 is MNHEY and CDR2 is SVGEGT. The CDR3 is 16 residues long. Trimming shortened V by 2 bases and J by 0 bases, and 10 bases separated the two germline ends. The CDR3 DNA is TGTGCCAGCAGTTACAGGGGGGCCGCGAACACCGGGGAGCTGTTTTTT. It encodes CASSYRGAANTGELFF.

This clonotype was counted between two and nine times. V usage is TRBV28 and J usage is TRBJ2-7; 10 positions match TRBD2. The germline gives CDR1 MDHEN, CDR2 SYDVKM. The CDR3 runs to 14 residues. Trimming removed 6 bases from V and 5 bases from J; junction bases left unmatched: 7. CDR3 region: CASRLAGALHEQYF. The CDR3 nucleotides read TGTGCCAGCAGGCTAGCGGGAGCTCTCCACGAGCAGTACTTC.

The chain recombines TRBV7-9 with TRBJ2-3; D may be TRBD1 (6 bases). Germline values: CDR1 SEHNR, CDR2 FQNEAQ (reference sequence). The CDR3 is 16 amino acids. Trimming removed 6 bases from V and 0 bases from J, with 16 bases in between. CDR3: CASRPDRFASTDTQYF. In DNA, the CDR3 is TGTGCCAGCAGACCCGACAGGTTTGCTAGCACAGATACGCAGTATTTT.